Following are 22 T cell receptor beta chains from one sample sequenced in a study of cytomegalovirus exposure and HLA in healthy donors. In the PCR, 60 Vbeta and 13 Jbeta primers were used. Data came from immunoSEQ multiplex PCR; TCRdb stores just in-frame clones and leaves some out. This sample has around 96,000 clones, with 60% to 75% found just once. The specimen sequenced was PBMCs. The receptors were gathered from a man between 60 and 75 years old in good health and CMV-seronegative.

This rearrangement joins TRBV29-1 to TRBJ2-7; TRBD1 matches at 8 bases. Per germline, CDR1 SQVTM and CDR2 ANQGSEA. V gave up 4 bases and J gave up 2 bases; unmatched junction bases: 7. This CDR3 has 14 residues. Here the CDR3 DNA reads TGCAGCGTTGTGGAGACAGGGGCGGCCTACGAGCAGTACTTC. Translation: CSVVETGAAYEQYF.

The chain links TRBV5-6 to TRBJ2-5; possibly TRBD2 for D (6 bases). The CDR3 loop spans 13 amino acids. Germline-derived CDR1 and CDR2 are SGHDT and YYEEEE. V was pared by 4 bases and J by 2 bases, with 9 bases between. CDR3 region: CASSGTWQETQYF. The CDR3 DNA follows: TGTGCCAGCAGCGGGACTTGGCAAGAGACCCAGTACTTC.

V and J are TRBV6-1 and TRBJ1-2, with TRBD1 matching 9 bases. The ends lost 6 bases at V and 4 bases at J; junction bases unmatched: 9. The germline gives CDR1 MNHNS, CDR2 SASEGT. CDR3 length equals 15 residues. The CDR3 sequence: CASSRTGDDSYGYTF. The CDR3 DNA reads TGTGCCAGCAGCCGGACAGGGGACGATTCCTATGGCTACACCTTC.

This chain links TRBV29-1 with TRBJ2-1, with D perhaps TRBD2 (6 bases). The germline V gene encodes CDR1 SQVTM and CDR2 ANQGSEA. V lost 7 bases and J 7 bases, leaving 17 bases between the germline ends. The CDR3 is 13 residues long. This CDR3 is CSAGGPFGNEQFF. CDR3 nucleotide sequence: TGCAGCGCCGGAGGGCCCTTTGGGAATGAGCAGTTCTTC.

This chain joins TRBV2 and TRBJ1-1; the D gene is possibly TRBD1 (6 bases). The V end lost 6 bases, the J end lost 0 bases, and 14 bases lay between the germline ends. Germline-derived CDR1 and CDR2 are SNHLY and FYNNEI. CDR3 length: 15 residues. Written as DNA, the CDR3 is TGTGCCAGCAGGCCTCAGGGGAAGTTGAACACTGAAGCTTTCTTT. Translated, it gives CASRPQGKLNTEAFF.

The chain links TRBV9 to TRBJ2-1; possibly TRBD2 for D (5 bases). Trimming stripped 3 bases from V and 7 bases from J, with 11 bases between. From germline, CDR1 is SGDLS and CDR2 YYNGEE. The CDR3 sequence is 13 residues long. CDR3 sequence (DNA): TGTGCCAGCAGCGGGGGTACTAGGAATGAGCAGTTCTTC. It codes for CASSGGTRNEQFF.

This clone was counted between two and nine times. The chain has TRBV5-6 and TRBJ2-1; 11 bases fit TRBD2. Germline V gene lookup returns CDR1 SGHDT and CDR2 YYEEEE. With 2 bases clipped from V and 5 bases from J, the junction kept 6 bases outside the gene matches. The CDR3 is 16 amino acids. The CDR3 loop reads CASSFPSGGTDNEQFF. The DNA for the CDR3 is TGTGCCAGCAGCTTCCCTAGCGGGGGGACAGACAATGAGCAGTTCTTC.

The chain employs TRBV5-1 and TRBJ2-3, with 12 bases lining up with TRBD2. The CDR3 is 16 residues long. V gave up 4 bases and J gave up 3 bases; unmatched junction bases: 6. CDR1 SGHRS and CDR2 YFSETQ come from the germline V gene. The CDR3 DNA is TGCGCCAGCAGCCACCAGACTAGCGGGAGAACAGATACGCAGTATTTT. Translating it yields CASSHQTSGRTDTQYF. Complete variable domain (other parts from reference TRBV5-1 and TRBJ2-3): KAGVTQTPRYLIKTRGQQVTLSCSPISGHRSVSWYQQTPGQGLQFLFEYFSETQRNKGNFPGRFSGRQFSNSRSEMNVSTLELGDSALYLCASSHQTSGRTDTQYFGPGTRLTVL.

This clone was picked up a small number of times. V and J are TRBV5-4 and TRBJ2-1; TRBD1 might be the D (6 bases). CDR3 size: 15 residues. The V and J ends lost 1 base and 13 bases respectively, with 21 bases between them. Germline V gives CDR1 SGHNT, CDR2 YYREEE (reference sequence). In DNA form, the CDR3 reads TGTGCCAGCAGCTTGTTGGTACGGGAAAGGGGGAAACAGTTCTTC. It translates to CASSLLVRERGKQFF. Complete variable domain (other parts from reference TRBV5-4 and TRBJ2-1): ETGVTQSPTHLIKTRGQQVTLRCSSQSGHNTVSWYQQALGQGPQFIFQYYREEENGRGNFPPRFSGLQFPNYSSELNVNALELDDSALYLCASSLLVRERGKQFFGPGTRLTVL.

The CDR3 DNA sequence: TGTGCCGGACAGGTTGTCGCCAAAAACATTCAGTACTTC. Translation gives CAGQVVAKNIQYF. This sequence joins TRBV7-2 and TRBJ2-4, with 7 bases lining up with TRBD1. The CDR3 totals 13 residues. V gave up 11 bases and J gave up 1 base; unmatched junction bases: 5. Germline V CDR1 and CDR2: SGHTA, FQGNSA.

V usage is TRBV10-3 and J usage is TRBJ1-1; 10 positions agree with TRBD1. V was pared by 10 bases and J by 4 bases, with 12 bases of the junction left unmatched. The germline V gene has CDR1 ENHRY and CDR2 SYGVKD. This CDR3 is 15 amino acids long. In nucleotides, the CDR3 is TGTGCCACAACCTCCGGGACAGGGGAAATCACTGAAGCTTTCTTT. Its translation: CATTSGTGEITEAFF.

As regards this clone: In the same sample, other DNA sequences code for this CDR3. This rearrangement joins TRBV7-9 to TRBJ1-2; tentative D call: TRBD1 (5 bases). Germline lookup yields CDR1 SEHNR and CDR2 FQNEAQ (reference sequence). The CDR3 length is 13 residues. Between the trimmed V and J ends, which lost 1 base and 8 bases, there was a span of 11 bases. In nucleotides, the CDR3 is TGTGCCAGCAGCTTAGTTGGGGGAGGAGGCTACACCTTC. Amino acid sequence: CASSLVGGGGYTF. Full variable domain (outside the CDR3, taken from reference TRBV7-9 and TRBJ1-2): DTGVSQNPRHKITKRGQNVTFRCDPISEHNRLYWYRQTLGQGPEFLTYFQNEAQLEKSRLLSDRFSAERPKGSFSTLEIQRTEQGDSAMYLCASSLVGGGGYTFGSGTRLTVV.

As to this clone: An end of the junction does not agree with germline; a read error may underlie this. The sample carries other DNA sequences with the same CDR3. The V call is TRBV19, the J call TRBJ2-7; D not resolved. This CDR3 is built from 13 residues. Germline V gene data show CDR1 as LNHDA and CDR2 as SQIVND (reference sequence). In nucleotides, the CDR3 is TGCGCCAGTAGCCCTAGTAGGAATTACGAGCAGTACTTC. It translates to CASSPSRNYEQYF.

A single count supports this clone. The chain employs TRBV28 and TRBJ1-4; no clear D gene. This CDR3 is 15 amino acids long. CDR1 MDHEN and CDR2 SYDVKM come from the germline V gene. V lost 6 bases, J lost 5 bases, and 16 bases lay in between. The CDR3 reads CASSPKRRANEKLFF. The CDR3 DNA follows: TGTGCCAGCAGCCCCAAAAGGAGGGCAAATGAAAAACTGTTTTTT. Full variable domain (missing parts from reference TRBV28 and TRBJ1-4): DVKVTQSSRYLVKRTGEKVFLECVQDMDHENMFWYRQDPGLGLRLIYFSYDVKMKEKGDIPEGYSVSREKKERFSLILESASTNQTSMYLCASSPKRRANEKLFFGSGTQLSVL.

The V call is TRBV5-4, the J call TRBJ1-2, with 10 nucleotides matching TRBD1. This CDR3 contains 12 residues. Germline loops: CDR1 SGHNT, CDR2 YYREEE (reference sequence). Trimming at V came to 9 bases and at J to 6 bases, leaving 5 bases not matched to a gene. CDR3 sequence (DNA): TGTGCCACAGGGGACAGGGGAGATGGCTACACCTTC. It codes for CATGDRGDGYTF. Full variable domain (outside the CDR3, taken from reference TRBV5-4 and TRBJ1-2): ETGVTQSPTHLIKTRGQQVTLRCSSQSGHNTVSWYQQALGQGPQFIFQYYREEENGRGNFPPRFSGLQFPNYSSELNVNALELDDSALYLCATGDRGDGYTFGSGTRLTVV.

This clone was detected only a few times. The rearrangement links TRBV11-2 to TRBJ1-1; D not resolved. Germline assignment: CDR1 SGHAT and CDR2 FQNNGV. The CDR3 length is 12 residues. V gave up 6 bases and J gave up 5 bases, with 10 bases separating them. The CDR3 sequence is CASRNRGTEAFF. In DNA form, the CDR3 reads TGTGCCAGCAGAAATAGAGGGACTGAAGCTTTCTTT.

CDR3 amino acids: CASSYSKTSEAFF. CDR3 coding DNA: TGTGCCAGCAGCTATTCAAAGACATCTGAAGCTTTCTTT. This chain joins TRBV6-5 and TRBJ1-1; no reliable D call. This CDR3 has 13 amino acids. The germline CDR1 and CDR2 sequences are MNHEY and SVGAGI. V dropped 6 bases and J dropped 6 bases, with 14 bases sitting between them.

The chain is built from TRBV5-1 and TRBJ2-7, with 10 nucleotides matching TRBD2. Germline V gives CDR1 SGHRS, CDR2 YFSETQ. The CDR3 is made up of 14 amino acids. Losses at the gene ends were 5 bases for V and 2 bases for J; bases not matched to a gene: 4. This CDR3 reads CASSRTSGTYEQYF. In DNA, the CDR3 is TGCGCCAGCAGTCGGACTAGCGGAACCTACGAGCAGTACTTC.

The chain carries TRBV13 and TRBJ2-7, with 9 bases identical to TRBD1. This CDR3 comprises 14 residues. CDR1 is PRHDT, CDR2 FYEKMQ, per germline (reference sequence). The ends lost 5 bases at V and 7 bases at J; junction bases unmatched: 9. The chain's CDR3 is CASSGTGTGREQYF. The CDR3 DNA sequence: TGTGCCAGCAGCGGCACCGGGACAGGGAGAGAGCAGTACTTC.

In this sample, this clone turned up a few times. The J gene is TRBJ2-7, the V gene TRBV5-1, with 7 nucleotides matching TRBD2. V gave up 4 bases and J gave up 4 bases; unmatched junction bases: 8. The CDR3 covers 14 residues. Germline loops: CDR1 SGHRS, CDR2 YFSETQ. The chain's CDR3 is CASSQGLDRYEQYF. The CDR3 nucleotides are TGCGCCAGCAGCCAAGGACTAGATAGGTACGAGCAGTACTTC.

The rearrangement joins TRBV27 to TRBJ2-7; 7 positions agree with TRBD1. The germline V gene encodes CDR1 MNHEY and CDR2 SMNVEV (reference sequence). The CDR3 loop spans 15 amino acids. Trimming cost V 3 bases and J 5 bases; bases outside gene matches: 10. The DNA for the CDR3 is TGTGCCAGCAGTTTTACAGGGGTCTTGGTTAACGAGCAGTACTTC. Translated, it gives CASSFTGVLVNEQYF.

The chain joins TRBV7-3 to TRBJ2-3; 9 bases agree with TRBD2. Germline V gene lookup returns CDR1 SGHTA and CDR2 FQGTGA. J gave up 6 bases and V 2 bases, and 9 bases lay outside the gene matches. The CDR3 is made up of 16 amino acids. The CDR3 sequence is CASSLLGGTSWDTQYF. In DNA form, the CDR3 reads TGTGCCAGCAGCTTATTAGGGGGGACTAGCTGGGATACGCAGTATTTT.